This T cell receptor (beta chain) was obtained from a study of sequential checkpoint blockade in melanoma. Germline lookup yields CDR1 MNHEY and CDR2 SMNVEV (reference sequence). V dropped 2 bases and J dropped 8 bases, with 13 bases sitting between them. The CDR3 length is 14 residues. TCRdb keeps only in-frame clones here, not all; method: immunoSEQ multiplex PCR. The sample lists some 32,000 clones, under 90% occurring once. Treatment meaning: randomized to nivolumab then ipilimumab (arm A) or the reverse (arm B). Sorted cells were live CD3+CD8+, lacking CD19 and CD56, from PBMCs. This clone has more than one count but fewer than ten.

V is TRBV27 and J is TRBJ1-5; D call uncertain. This receptor was obtained from a human donor with melanoma. Source: CD8+ T cells sorted from blood (inferred from file names), taken from a patient given nivolumab and ipilimumab in sequence. This chain's CDR3 is CASSLRSSGEPQHF. CDR3 sequence (DNA): TGTGCCAGCAGTTTAAGGTCCTCCGGGGAGCCCCAGCATTTT.